The 28 T cell receptor beta chains below come from one sample, sequenced in a study of identical twins. TCRdb analysed the 5' RACE reads with MiXCR anew, one entry per CDR3 protein. The sample has 1.5 million to 2 million distinct CDR3 sequences; about 32% are singletons. What was sequenced was cord blood. The receptors come from a newborn girl in good health.

The V and J genes are TRBV11-1 and TRBJ2-3; D tentatively fits TRBD1 or TRBD2 (5 bases each). This CDR3 is 16 amino acids long. The ends were cut back, 5 bases at V and 3 bases at J, with 18 bases in the middle. Germline assignment: CDR1 SGHAT and CDR2 FQDESV (reference sequence). The DNA of the CDR3 is TGTGCCAGCAGCCCACTATGGGACGGCGCGACAGATACGCAGTATTTT. Translating it yields CASSPLWDGATDTQYF.

This clonotype has just a few counts. J is TRBJ1-5 and V is TRBV27, with TRBD1 as a possible D gene (5 bases). CDR1 and CDR2 from the germline V gene are MNHEY and SMNVEV (reference sequence). This CDR3 has 15 residues. The V end lost 2 bases, the J end lost 2 bases, and 10 bases lay between the germline ends. CDR3 bases: TGTGCCAGCAGTTTAAAGGGGAACGGCAATCAGCCCCAGCATTTT. Protein product: CASSLKGNGNQPQHF.

CDR3 in DNA: TGTGCCAGCAGCCAACGGGGGGTAGGCAATCAGCCCCAGCATTTT. It specifies CASSQRGVGNQPQHF. This chain joins TRBV3-1 and TRBJ1-5; D perhaps matches TRBD1 (5 bases). Deletions cut 2 bases from V and 2 bases from J, with 10 bases between. Per germline, CDR1 LGHDT and CDR2 YNNKEL (reference sequence). The CDR3 runs to 15 residues.

This chain connects TRBV19 to TRBJ2-4, with TRBD2 matching 9 bases. The DNA end lines up better with TRBJ2-7; the J call may be wrong. CDR1 is LNHDA, CDR2 SQIVND, per germline (reference sequence). The CDR3 totals 15 residues. CDR3 in amino acids: CASSPIAGVINEQYF. The CDR3 bases are TGTGCCAGTAGTCCAATAGCGGGAGTGATAAACGAGCAGTACTTC.

J is TRBJ2-3 and V is TRBV27, with 7 bases matching TRBD2. Germline V gene data show CDR1 as MNHEY and CDR2 as SMNVEV (reference sequence). V lost 5 bases to trimming and J lost 2 bases; unmatched junction nucleotides: 10. The CDR3 length is 16 residues. CDR3 residues: CASSTRFLAVTDTQYF. The CDR3 DNA is TGTGCCAGCAGTACCCGCTTCCTAGCGGTCACAGATACGCAGTATTTT.

The chain employs TRBV5-1 and TRBJ2-1; 7 bases map to TRBD2. Germline CDR1 is SGHRS and CDR2 is YFSETQ. After removal of 4 bases from V and 5 bases from J, the junction contained 9 bases not matched to a gene. CDR3 length equals 15 residues. DNA of the CDR3: TGCGCCAGCAGCCACACTAGCGTCGGGGACAATGAGCAGTTCTTC. The encoded protein is CASSHTSVGDNEQFF.

This clonotype appeared once. J is TRBJ1-1 and V is TRBV20-1; possible D gene TRBD1, 6 bases. The length of the CDR3 is 14 residues. Trimming removed 4 bases from V and 4 bases from J, with 16 bases in between. The germline gives CDR1 DFQATT, CDR2 SNEGSKA (reference sequence). This CDR3 is CSAKSAGAPTEAFF. CDR3 bases: TGCAGTGCTAAATCAGCAGGGGCCCCCACTGAAGCTTTCTTT.

This clonotype appeared a few times. The chain joins TRBV15 to TRBJ2-6, with D possibly matching TRBD1 (6 bases). CDR1 is LNHNV, CDR2 YYDKDF, per germline (reference sequence). The germline V and J ends were trimmed by 3 bases and 2 bases, with 20 bases remaining between them. CDR3 length: 19 amino acids. This CDR3 reads CATSREQLLQGPGANVLTF. CDR3 bases: TGTGCCACCAGCAGGGAGCAATTATTACAGGGACCTGGGGCCAACGTCCTGACTTTC.

This clonotype appeared a few times. The chain combines TRBV29-1 with TRBJ2-5; 7 positions match TRBD2. The end of the DNA fits TRBJ2-7 better, so the J call may be wrong. Germline V gene sequence: CDR1 SQVTM, CDR2 ANQGSEA. The length of the CDR3 is 14 residues. CDR3 in amino acids: CSVERREGRYEQYF. In nucleotides, the CDR3 is TGCAGCGTTGAAAGGAGGGAGGGCCGGTACGAGCAGTACTTC.

The V and J genes are TRBV2 and TRBJ2-6, with D perhaps assigned TRBD1 or TRBD2 (5 bases each). V lost 7 bases, J lost 0 bases, and 16 bases lay in between. Germline values: CDR1 SNHLY, CDR2 FYNNEI. This CDR3 has 17 amino acids. CDR3: CASTVMGRSSGANVLTF. The CDR3 region has the DNA TGTGCCAGCACTGTAATGGGACGAAGCTCTGGGGCCAACGTCCTGACTTTC.

The chain employs TRBV4-1 and TRBJ2-3; 10 nucleotides agree with TRBD2. CDR1 and CDR2 (germline): MGHRA, YSYEKL. Trimming took 5 bases from V and 5 from J; bases not matched to a gene: 4. The CDR3 spans 14 residues. CDR3 in amino acids: CASSIGTSEDTQYF. Here the CDR3 DNA reads TGCGCCAGCAGCATCGGGACTAGCGAAGATACGCAGTATTTT.

This clonotype was observed a few times. The genes are TRBV28 and TRBJ1-5; D is undetermined. The CDR3 loop spans 14 amino acids. From germline, CDR1 is MDHEN and CDR2 SYDVKM. The germline V and J ends were trimmed by 6 bases and 3 bases, with 12 bases remaining between them. In nucleotides, the CDR3 is TGTGCCAGCAGCTTGGACGGACTCAATCAGCCCCAGCATTTT. Protein: CASSLDGLNQPQHF.

CDR3 amino acids: CASSKLTGPNYGYTF. CDR3 coding DNA: TGTGCCAGCAGTAAATTGACAGGGCCCAACTATGGCTACACCTTC. The chain joins TRBV25-1 to TRBJ1-2; 7 bases fit TRBD1. V was clipped by 5 bases and J by 2 bases; unmatched bases: 8. Germline V lookup: CDR1 MGHDK, CDR2 SYGVNS. The CDR3 consists of 15 residues.

The chain recombines TRBV25-1 with TRBJ2-7; TRBD1 matches 7 bases. J was trimmed by 1 base and V by 3 bases; bases with no gene match: 3. CDR3 size: 14 residues. CDR1 and CDR2 from the germline V gene are MGHDK and SYGVNS. In nucleotides, the CDR3 is TGTGCCAGCAGTGAGGGACAGCCTTCCTACGAGCAGTACTTC. It is translated as CASSEGQPSYEQYF.

The chain carries TRBV6-2 or TRBV6-3 and TRBJ2-5; D unresolved. CDR3 length equals 16 residues. Germline CDR1 and CDR2: MNHEY and SVGEGT. V lost 7 bases to trimming and J lost 4 bases, with 22 bases between them. The DNA for the CDR3 is TGTGCCAGCAATTCAGTTGTGGTCTCGAAGGCAGAGACCCAGTACTTC. Amino acid sequence: CASNSVVVSKAETQYF.

This clonotype has just a few counts. The chain has TRBV27 and TRBJ1-1, with a possible D match to TRBD1 (5 bases). Trimming took 7 bases from V and 5 from J, leaving 17 bases between them. Germline assignment: CDR1 MNHEY and CDR2 SMNVEV (reference sequence). CDR3 size: 14 residues. The CDR3: CASTPGVGSTEAFF. The CDR3 DNA is TGTGCCAGCACCCCGGGGGTAGGGAGTACTGAAGCTTTCTTT.

The chain combines TRBV24-1 with TRBJ2-7, with 10 bases matching TRBD1. This CDR3 has 18 amino acids. CDR1 and CDR2 (germline): KGHDR, SFDVKD. The V segment lost 3 bases and the J segment 5 bases; nucleotides outside the gene matches: 15. The CDR3: CATSDTPGQGPSWDEQYF. For the CDR3, the DNA is TGTGCCACCAGTGATACCCCGGGACAGGGGCCCTCCTGGGACGAGCAGTACTTC.

This clonotype was counted ten times or more. J is TRBJ2-7 and V is TRBV10-3; tentatively, D is TRBD2 (5 bases). From germline, CDR1 is ENHRY and CDR2 SYGVKD. This CDR3 region has 17 residues. The germline V and J ends were trimmed by 0 bases and 2 bases, with 17 bases remaining between them. The chain's CDR3 is CAISESIAGAQTYEQYF. The DNA for the CDR3 is TGTGCCATCAGTGAGTCGATTGCGGGCGCGCAAACCTACGAGCAGTACTTC.

V usage is TRBV6-5 and J usage is TRBJ1-2, with D maybe TRBD1 (5 bases). This CDR3 is 15 amino acids long. The V end was cut by 7 bases, the J end by 3 bases, with 18 bases between. Germline CDR1 and CDR2: MNHEY and SVGAGI. The CDR3 reads CASTMQAGTHYGYTF. The DNA for the CDR3 is TGTGCCAGCACGATGCAGGCGGGGACTCACTATGGCTACACCTTC.

The rearrangement uses TRBV29-1 and TRBJ1-3; tentative D call: TRBD1 (6 bases). V dropped 4 bases and J dropped 3 bases, with 19 bases sitting between them. The CDR3 consists of 16 residues. Per germline, CDR1 SQVTM and CDR2 ANQGSEA. The CDR3 DNA sequence: TGCAGCGTTGCTTCAGTTTGGGGGCGTCATGGAAACACCATATATTTT. Translating gives CSVASVWGRHGNTIYF.

This clonotype was picked up many times. The chain combines TRBV27 with TRBJ2-7; D unclear. Trimming pared 4 bases from V and 5 bases from J, leaving 9 bases between. CDR1 MNHEY and CDR2 SMNVEV come from the germline V gene (reference sequence). This CDR3 is built from 12 residues. The CDR3 loop reads CASSSDPHEQYF. For the CDR3, the DNA is TGTGCCAGCAGTTCGGACCCCCACGAGCAGTACTTC.

The CDR3 nucleotides are TGTGCCACCAGCGGTTATCCAAGCGATGAGCAGTTCTTC. Protein sequence: CATSGYPSDEQFF. This chain joins TRBV15 and TRBJ2-1; no clear D gene. Germline CDR1 LNHNV, CDR2 YYDKDF (reference sequence). The CDR3 contains 13 residues. V lost 5 bases and J lost 8, with 13 bases in between.

The table lists this clonotype with a few counts. This chain uses TRBV20-1 with TRBJ1-5; no firm D call. Trimming stripped 1 base from V and 0 bases from J, with 7 bases between. The CDR3 covers 14 residues. CDR1 and CDR2 from the germline V gene are DFQATT and SNEGSKA (reference sequence). The CDR3 spells CSARGPGSNQPQHF. The CDR3, as DNA: TGCAGTGCTAGAGGTCCGGGTAGCAATCAGCCCCAGCATTTT.

Only a few counts were recorded for this clonotype. V and J are TRBV20-1 and TRBJ2-1; D gene unclear. V was trimmed by 6 bases and J by 4 bases, leaving 7 bases between them. Germline CDR1 DFQATT, CDR2 SNEGSKA (reference sequence). The CDR3 is 11 amino acids. CDR3 bases: TGCAGTGCCCCGAAGTACAATGAGCAGTTCTTC. This gives the protein CSAPKYNEQFF.

The genes are TRBV12-5 and TRBJ2-7; tentative D call: TRBD1 (5 bases). V was clipped by 1 base and J by 5 bases, with 6 bases between them. CDR1 is LGHNT and CDR2 is FRNRAP in the germline V gene. This CDR3 spans 12 amino acids. The CDR3: CASGLAGHEQYF. CDR3 nucleotide sequence: TGTGCTAGTGGTTTGGCAGGGCACGAGCAGTACTTC.

J is TRBJ2-1 and V is TRBV27; 9 bases are a match to TRBD1. The end of the DNA aligns better with TRBJ2-7, so the J call may be wrong. This CDR3 is built from 15 residues. CDR1 is MNHEY, CDR2 SMNVEV, per germline (reference sequence). DNA of the CDR3: TGTGCCAGCCAAAAACCGGGACAGGGACGCGATGAGCAGTACTTC. This sequence encodes CASQKPGQGRDEQYF.

The chain recombines TRBV24-1 with TRBJ2-7; TRBD1 is a possible D gene (6 bases). The CDR3 loop spans 15 amino acids. V was clipped by 1 base and J by 3 bases, with 12 bases between them. CDR1 is KGHDR, CDR2 SFDVKD, per germline. CDR3 region: CATSDFGVGGYEQYF. DNA for the CDR3: TGTGCCACCAGTGATTTCGGTGTAGGGGGCTACGAGCAGTACTTC.

There are a few counts of this clonotype. The chain is built from TRBV7-2 and TRBJ2-1, with D perhaps TRBD1 (5 bases). Germline V gene sequence: CDR1 SGHTA, CDR2 FQGNSA. Trimming took 5 bases from V and 3 from J, leaving 11 bases between them. This CDR3 region has 14 residues. The CDR3 nucleotides read TGTGCCAGCAGCGGGGCTACTCTCTACAATGAGCAGTTCTTC. Protein: CASSGATLYNEQFF.